What follows are 10 T cell receptor beta chains derived from one specimen sequenced in a study of blood T cell repertoires in COVID-19. The data were produced by immunoSEQ multiplex PCR, yet TCRdb's version contains in-frame clones alone and is incomplete. The sample has over 300,000 clones, nearly 90% seen once. Specimen: PBMCs or T cells enriched from blood (not recorded which). These receptors all stem from a woman aged 25 to 39 who had recovered from COVID-19.

V is TRBV7-3 and J is TRBJ1-1; TRBD1 matches 7 bases. This CDR3 has 15 amino acids. Trimming removed 3 bases from V and 3 bases from J; junction bases left unmatched: 7. Per germline, CDR1 SGHTA and CDR2 FQGTGA. The CDR3 protein is CASSFTAQGYTEAFF. In DNA, the CDR3 is TGTGCCAGCAGCTTTACCGCACAGGGGTACACTGAAGCTTTCTTT.

The chain joins TRBV10-3 to TRBJ1-1, with D possibly TRBD1 on 6 matching bases. Germline CDR1 and CDR2: ENHRY and SYGVKD. The CDR3 contains 16 residues. With 2 bases removed from V and 2 bases from J, the gap between germline ends came to 15 bases. Here the CDR3 reads CAISEPIRDTNTEAFF. CDR3 nucleotides: TGTGCCATCAGTGAGCCGATCCGGGACACAAACACTGAAGCTTTCTTT.

The rearrangement uses TRBV3-1 (or the pseudogene TRBV3-2) and TRBJ1-2; 7 positions agree with TRBD1. After removal of 7 bases from V and 8 bases from J, the junction contained 10 bases not matched to a gene. There are 13 residues in the CDR3. Germline assignment: CDR1 LGHDT and CDR2 YNNKEL (reference sequence). The CDR3 nucleotides are TGTGCCAGCAAACGGCAGGGGGAAGGAGGCTACACCTTC. It is translated as CASKRQGEGGYTF.

The chain recombines TRBV3-1 (or the pseudogene TRBV3-2) with TRBJ1-2, with unresolved D. The V and J ends lost 0 bases and 5 bases respectively, with 7 bases between them. The CDR3 contains 13 residues. Germline CDR1 reads LGHDT; CDR2 reads YNNKEL (reference sequence). The CDR3 DNA reads TGTGCCAGCAGCCAAGATCGGGATTATGGCTACACCTTC. Its protein is CASSQDRDYGYTF.

V and J are TRBV6-2 or TRBV6-3 and TRBJ2-7; the match to TRBD1 covers 8 bases. CDR3 size: 17 residues. Per germline, CDR1 MNHEY and CDR2 SVGEGT. V was clipped by 2 bases and J by 1 base; unmatched bases: 10. The CDR3 DNA sequence: TGTGCCAGCAGTTACCCCCGGACAGGGAAGGTATCCTACGAGCAGTACTTC. Its translation is CASSYPRTGKVSYEQYF.

This clone is a singleton in its sample. V and J are TRBV30 and TRBJ1-6, with D perhaps matching TRBD1 (6 bases). The CDR3 contains 16 residues. V shed 2 bases and J shed 1 base, with 12 bases lying between them. Germline loops: CDR1 GTSNPN, CDR2 SVGIG (reference sequence). The CDR3 DNA follows: TGTGCCTGGAGTTTCTGGGGACAATCCTATAATTCACCCCTCCACTTT. This encodes CAWSFWGQSYNSPLHF.

Worth noting for this clone: Different DNA sequences within this sample yield the same CDR3. The J gene is TRBJ2-3, the V gene TRBV5-1, with TRBD2 matching over 9 bases. Looked up from germline, CDR1 is SGHRS and CDR2 is YFSETQ. J was trimmed by 5 bases and V by 4 bases; bases with no gene match: 5. This CDR3 is built from 14 residues. CDR3 region: CASSPAGGGDTQYF. For the CDR3, the DNA is TGCGCCAGCAGCCCAGCGGGGGGAGGAGATACGCAGTATTTT.

The rearrangement joins TRBV7-8 to TRBJ2-4; D is undetermined. Trimming shortened V by 5 bases and J by 0 bases, and 8 bases separated the two germline ends. CDR1 is SGHVS and CDR2 is FQNEAQ in the germline V gene. This CDR3 region has 14 residues. The CDR3 protein is CASSNEIAKNIQYF. In DNA form, the CDR3 reads TGTGCCAGCAGCAATGAGATAGCCAAAAACATTCAGTACTTC.

The V gene is TRBV7-9, the J gene TRBJ1-4; 8 nucleotides line up with TRBD1. Germline trimming cut 6 bases from V and 3 bases from J; bases unmatched to any gene: 6. The germline CDR1 and CDR2 sequences are SEHNR and FQNEAQ (reference sequence). The CDR3 is 15 amino acids. DNA for the CDR3: TGTGCCAGCAGAACAGGGGGGGACCCTAATGAAAAACTGTTTTTT. This encodes CASRTGGDPNEKLFF.

The genes are TRBV21-1 and TRBJ1-2; the DNA was not used to check the table's D call, TRBD1. TRBV21-1 is a recognized pseudogene. CDR3 size: 15 residues. The CDR3, as DNA: TGTGCCAGCAGCACCCAGGGGACAGGGGGCGGTGGCTACACCTTC. Protein: CASSTQGTGGGGYTF.